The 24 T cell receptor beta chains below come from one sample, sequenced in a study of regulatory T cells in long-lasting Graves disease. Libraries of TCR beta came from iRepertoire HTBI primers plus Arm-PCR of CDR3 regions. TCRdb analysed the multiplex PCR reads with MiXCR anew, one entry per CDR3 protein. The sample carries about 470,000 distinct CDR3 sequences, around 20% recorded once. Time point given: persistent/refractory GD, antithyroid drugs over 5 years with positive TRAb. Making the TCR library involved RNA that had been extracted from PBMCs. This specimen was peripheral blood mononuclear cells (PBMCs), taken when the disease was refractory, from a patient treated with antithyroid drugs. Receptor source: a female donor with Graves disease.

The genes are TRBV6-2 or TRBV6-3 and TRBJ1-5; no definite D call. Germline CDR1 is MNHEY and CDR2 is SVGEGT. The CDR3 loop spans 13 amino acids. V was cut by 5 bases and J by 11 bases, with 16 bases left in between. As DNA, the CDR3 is TGTGCCAGCAGTATCATACTCGGACGAGCCCAGCATTTT. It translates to CASSIILGRAQHF.

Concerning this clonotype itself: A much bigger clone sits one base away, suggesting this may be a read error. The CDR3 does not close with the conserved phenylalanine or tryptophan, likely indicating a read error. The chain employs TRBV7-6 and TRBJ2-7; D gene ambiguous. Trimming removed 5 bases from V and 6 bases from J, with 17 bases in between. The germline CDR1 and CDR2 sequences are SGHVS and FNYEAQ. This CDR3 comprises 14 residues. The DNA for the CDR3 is TGTGCCAGCAGCACAACCCCCGGACGGAGCGAGCAGTACCTC. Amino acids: CASSTTPGRSEQYL.

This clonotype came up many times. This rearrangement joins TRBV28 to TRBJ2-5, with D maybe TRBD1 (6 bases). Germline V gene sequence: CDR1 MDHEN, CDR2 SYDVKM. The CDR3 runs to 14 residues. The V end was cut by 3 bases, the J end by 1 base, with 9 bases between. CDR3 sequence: CASSFLDSQETQYF. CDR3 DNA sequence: TGTGCCAGCAGTTTTCTGGACAGCCAAGAGACCCAGTACTTC.

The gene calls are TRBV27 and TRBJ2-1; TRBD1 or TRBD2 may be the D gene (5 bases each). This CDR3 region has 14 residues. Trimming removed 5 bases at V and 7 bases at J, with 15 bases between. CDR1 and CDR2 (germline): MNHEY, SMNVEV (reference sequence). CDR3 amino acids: CASSHGTERNEQFF. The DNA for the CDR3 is TGTGCCAGCAGTCACGGGACGGAGAGGAATGAGCAGTTCTTC.

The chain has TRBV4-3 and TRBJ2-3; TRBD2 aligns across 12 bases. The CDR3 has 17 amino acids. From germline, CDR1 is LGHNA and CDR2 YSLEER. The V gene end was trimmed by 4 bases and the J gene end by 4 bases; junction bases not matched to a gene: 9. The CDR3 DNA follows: TGCGCCAGCAGCCCCGGCTTGACTAGCGGGAGTCCAGATACGCAGTATTTT. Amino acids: CASSPGLTSGSPDTQYF.

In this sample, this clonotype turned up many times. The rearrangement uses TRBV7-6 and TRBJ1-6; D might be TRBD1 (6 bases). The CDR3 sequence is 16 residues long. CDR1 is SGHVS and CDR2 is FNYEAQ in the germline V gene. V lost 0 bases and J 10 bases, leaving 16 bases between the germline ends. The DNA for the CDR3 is TGTGCCAGCAGCTTAGCGTCGGCAGGGGAGGGGTCACCCCTCCACTTT. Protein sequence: CASSLASAGEGSPLHF.

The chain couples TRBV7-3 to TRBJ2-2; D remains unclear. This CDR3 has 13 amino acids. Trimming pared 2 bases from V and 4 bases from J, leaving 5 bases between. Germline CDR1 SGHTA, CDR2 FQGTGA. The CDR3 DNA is TGTGCCAGCAGCTTATACTTCACCGGGGAGCTGTTTTTT. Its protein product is CASSLYFTGELFF.

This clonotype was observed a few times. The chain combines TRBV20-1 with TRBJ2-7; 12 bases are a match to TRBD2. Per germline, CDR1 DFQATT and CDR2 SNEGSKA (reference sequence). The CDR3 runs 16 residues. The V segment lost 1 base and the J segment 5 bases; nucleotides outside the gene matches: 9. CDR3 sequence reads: CSARGSRLAGVHEQYF. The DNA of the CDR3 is TGCAGTGCTAGAGGTTCCCGACTAGCGGGAGTCCACGAGCAGTACTTC.

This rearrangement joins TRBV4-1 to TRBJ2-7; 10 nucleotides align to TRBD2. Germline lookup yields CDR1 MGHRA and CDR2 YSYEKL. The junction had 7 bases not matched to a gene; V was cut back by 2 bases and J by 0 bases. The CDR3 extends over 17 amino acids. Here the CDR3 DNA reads TGCGCCAGCAGCCAACTAGCGGGAGTAGGATCCTCCTACGAGCAGTACTTC. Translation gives CASSQLAGVGSSYEQYF.

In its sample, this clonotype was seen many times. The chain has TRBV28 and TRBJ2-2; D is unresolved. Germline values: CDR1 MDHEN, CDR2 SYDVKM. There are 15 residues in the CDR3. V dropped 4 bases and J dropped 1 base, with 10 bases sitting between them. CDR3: CASSSTRWNTGELFF. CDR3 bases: TGTGCCAGCAGTTCTACTCGGTGGAACACCGGGGAGCTGTTTTTT.

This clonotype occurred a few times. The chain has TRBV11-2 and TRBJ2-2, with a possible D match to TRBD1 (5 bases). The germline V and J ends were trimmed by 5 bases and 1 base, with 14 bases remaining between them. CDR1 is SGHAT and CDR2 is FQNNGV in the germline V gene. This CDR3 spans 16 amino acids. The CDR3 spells CASSTSWTLNTGELFF. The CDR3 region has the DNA TGTGCCAGCAGCACTTCGTGGACACTGAACACCGGGGAGCTGTTTTTT.

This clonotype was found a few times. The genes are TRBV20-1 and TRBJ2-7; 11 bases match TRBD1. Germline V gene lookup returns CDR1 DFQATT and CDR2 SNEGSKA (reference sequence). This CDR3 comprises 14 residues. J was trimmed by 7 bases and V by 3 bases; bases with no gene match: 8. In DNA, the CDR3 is TGCAGTGCTAGTCTCGGGACAGGGGGATTTGAGCAGTACTTC. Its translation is CSASLGTGGFEQYF.

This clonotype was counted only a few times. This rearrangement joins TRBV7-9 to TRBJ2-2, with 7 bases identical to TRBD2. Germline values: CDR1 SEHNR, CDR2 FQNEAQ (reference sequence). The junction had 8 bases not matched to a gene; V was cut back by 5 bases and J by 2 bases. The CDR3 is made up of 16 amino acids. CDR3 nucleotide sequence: TGTGCCAGCAGCCCCTCAGGAGCGGGAAACACCGGGGAGCTGTTTTTT. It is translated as CASSPSGAGNTGELFF.

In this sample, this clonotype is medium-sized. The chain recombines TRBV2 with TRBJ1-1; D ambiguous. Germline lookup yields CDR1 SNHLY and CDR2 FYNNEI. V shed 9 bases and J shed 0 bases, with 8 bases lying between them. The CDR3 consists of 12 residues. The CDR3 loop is CASDIMNTEAFF. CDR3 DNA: TGTGCCAGTGATATTATGAACACTGAAGCTTTCTTT.

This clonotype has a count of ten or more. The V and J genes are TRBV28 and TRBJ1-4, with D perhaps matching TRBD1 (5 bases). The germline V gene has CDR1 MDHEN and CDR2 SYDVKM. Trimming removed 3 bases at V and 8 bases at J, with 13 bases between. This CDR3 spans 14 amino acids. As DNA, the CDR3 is TGTGCCAGCAGTTTCGCAGGGTATCAAGAAAAACTGTTTTTT. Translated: CASSFAGYQEKLFF.

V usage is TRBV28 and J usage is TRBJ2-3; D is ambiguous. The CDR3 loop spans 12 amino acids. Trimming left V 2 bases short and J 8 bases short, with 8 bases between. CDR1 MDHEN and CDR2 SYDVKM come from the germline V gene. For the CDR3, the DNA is TGTGCCAGCAGTTTAATAACTGGTACGCAGTATTTT. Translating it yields CASSLITGTQYF.

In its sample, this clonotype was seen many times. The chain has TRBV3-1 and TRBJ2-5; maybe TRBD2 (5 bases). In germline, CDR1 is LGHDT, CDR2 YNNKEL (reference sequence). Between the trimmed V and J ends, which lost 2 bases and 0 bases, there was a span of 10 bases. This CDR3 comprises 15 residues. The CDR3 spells CASSQYLAYQETQYF. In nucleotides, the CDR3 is TGTGCCAGCAGCCAATATCTAGCCTACCAAGAGACCCAGTACTTC.

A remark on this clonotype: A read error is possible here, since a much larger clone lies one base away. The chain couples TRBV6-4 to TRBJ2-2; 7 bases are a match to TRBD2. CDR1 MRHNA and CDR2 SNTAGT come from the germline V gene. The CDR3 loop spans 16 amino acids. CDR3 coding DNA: TGTGCCAGCCAGGGCGGGAGCCTTGGGGGAACCGGGGAGCTGTGTTTT. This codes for CASQGGSLGGTGELCF.

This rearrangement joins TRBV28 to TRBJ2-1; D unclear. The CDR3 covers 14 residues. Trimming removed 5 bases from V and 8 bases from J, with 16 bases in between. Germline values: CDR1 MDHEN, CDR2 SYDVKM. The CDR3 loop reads CASSRIPLGDEQFF. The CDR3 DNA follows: TGTGCCAGCAGTAGAATTCCCTTAGGTGATGAGCAGTTCTTC.

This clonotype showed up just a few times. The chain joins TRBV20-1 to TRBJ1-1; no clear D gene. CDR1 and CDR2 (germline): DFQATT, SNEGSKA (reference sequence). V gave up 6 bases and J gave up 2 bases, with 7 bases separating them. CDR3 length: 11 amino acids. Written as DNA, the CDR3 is TGCAGTGCAGATCTTAACACTGAAGCTTTCTTT. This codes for CSADLNTEAFF.

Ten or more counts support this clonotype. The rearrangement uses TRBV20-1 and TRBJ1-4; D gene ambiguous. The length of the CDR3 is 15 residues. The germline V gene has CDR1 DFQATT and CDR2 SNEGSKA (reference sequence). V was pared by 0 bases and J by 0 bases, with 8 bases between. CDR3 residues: CSARDLKTTNEKLFF. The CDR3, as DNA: TGCAGTGCTAGAGATCTAAAGACAACTAATGAAAAACTGTTTTTT.

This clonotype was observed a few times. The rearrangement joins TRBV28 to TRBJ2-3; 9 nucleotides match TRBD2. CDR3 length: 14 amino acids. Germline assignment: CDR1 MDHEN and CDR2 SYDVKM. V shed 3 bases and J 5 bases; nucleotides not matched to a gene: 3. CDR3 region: CASSLRGGGDTQYF. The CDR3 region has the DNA TGTGCCAGCAGTTTGCGGGGGGGAGGAGATACGCAGTATTTT.

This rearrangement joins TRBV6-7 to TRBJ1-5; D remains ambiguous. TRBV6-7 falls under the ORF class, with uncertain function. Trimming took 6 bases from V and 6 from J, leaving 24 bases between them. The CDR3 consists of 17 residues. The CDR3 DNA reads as TGTGCCAGCAGCTGTGGCAAATCTCCGGTTTCGGGTCAGCCCCAGCATTTT. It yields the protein CASSCGKSPVSGQPQHF.

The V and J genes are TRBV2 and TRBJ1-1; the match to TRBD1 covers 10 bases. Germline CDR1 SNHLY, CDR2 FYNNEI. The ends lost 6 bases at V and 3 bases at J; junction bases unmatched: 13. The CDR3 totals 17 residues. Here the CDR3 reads CASRRPRDRGSYTEAFF. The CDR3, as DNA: TGTGCCAGCAGACGTCCTCGGGACAGGGGATCTTACACTGAAGCTTTCTTT.